The 4 T cell receptor beta chains reported below all come from one sample, sequenced in a study of T cells after somatic rescue of genetic block (TCRdb year 2020). Library creation used the immunoSEQ multiplex PCR assay. As stored in TCRdb, this immuneACCESS dataset retains in-frame rearrangements with V and J assigned. A fraction of the clones does not appear; measured against another copy, unresolved V genes explain less than half of the discrepancy, and the remainder lacks a known reason. This sample has over 9,500 clones in its table, and approximately 79% of those were observed once. The ten largest clones take up less than 25% of the sample. Sequencing was carried out using peripheral blood mononuclear cells (PBMCs). The receptors shown here come from a boy aged 5-17 years.

The CDR3 nucleotides are TGTGCCAGCAGCCACGGACTCTACGAGCAGTACTTC. Its translation: CASSHGLYEQYF. This sequence joins TRBV7-9 and TRBJ2-7, with D maybe TRBD2 (5 bases). Trimming left V 5 bases short and J 3 bases short, with 8 bases between. CDR1 and CDR2 (germline): SEHNR, FQNEAQ (reference sequence). This CDR3 is built from 12 residues.

The chain carries TRBV10-1 and TRBJ2-5, with 11 bases lining up with TRBD2. The end of the DNA is better explained by TRBJ2-7, so the J call may be wrong. CDR1 is WNHNN and CDR2 is SYGVQD in the germline V gene (reference sequence). This CDR3 contains 15 residues. The CDR3 protein is CASSESVAGGNEQYF. The DNA for the CDR3 is TGCGCCAGCAGTGAGTCGGTAGCGGGAGGGAACGAGCAGTACTTC.

CDR3 in DNA: TGTGCCTGGAGTGTACCTGGCGGGGGCCCAGATACGCAGTATTTT. Its protein is CAWSVPGGGPDTQYF. The chain links TRBV30 to TRBJ2-3; weak D call: TRBD2 (7 bases). The CDR3 runs 15 residues. V was pared by 0 bases and J by 4 bases, with 14 bases between. CDR1 GTSNPN and CDR2 SVGIG come from the germline V gene (reference sequence).

CDR3 in DNA: TGTGCCAGCTCACGCAAACCGGGACCGAGCACAGATACGCAGTATTTT. Translating gives CASSRKPGPSTDTQYF. V and J are TRBV18 and TRBJ2-3; D is possibly TRBD1 or TRBD2 (5 bases each). Germline CDR1 reads KGHSH; CDR2 reads LQKENI. V shed 4 bases and J shed 0 bases, with 14 bases lying between them. The CDR3 length is 16 residues. The entire variable domain, with the rest obtained from reference TRBV18 and TRBJ2-3, is as follows: NAGVMQNPRHLVRRRGQEARLRCSPMKGHSHVYWYRQLPEEGLKFMVYLQKENIIDESGMPKERFSAEFPKEGPSILRIQQVVRGDSAAYFCASSRKPGPSTDTQYFGPGTRLTVL.